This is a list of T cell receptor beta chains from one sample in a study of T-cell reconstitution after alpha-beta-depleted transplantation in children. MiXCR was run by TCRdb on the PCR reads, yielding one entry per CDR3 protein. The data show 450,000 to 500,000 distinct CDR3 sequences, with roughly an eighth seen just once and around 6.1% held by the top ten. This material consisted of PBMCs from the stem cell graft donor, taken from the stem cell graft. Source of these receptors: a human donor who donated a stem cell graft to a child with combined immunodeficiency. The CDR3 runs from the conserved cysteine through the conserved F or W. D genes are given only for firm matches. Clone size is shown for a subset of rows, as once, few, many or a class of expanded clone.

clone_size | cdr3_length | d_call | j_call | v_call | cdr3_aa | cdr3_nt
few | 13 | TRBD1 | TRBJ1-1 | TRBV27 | CASKRTGGTEAFF | TGTGCCAGCAAACGTACAGGGGGCACTGAAGCTTTCTTT
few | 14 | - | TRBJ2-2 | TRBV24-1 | CATSEGANTGELFF | TGTGCCACCAGTGAAGGAGCGAACACCGGGGAGCTGTTTTTT
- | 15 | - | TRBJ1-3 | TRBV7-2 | CASSLVAGSGNTIYF | TGTGCCAGCAGCTTAGTGGCGGGGAGCGGAAACACCATATATTTT
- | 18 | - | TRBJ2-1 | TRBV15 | CATSRGFYSVLGLLEQFF | TGTGCCACCAGCAGAGGATTTTACTCAGTACTGGGCCTCCTTGAGCAGTTCTTC
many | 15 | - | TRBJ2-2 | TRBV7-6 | CASSSSPLGTGELFF | TGTGCCAGCAGCTCCTCGCCTCTAGGGACCGGGGAGCTGTTTTTT
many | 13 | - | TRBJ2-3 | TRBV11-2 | CASSQALQGTQYF | TGTGCCAGCAGCCAAGCCCTACAGGGTACGCAGTATTTT
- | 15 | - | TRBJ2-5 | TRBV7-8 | CASNAIDSVRETQYF | TGTGCCAGCAACGCTATCGACAGTGTGCGAGAGACCCAGTACTTC
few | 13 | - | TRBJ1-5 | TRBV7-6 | CASSLGSGQPQHF | TGTGCCAGCAGCTTAGGAAGCGGTCAGCCCCAGCATTTT
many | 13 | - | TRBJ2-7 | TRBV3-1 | CASSQGQTYEQYF | TGTGCCAGCAGCCAAGGACAGACCTACGAGCAGTACTTC
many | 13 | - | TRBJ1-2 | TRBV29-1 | CSVVRDPNYGYTF | TGCAGCGTTGTGAGAGATCCTAACTATGGCTACACCTTC
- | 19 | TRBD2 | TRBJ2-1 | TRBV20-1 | CSASRFGTSGTRGGYEQFF | TGCAGTGCTAGCAGATTTGGGACTAGCGGGACCCGCGGGGGATATGAGCAGTTCTTC
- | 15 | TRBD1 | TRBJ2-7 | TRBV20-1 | CSARDQGQGLYEQYF | TGCAGTGCTAGAGATCAGGGACAGGGCCTCTACGAGCAGTACTTC
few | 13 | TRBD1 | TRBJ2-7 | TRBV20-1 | CSAEGDSNYEQYF | TGCAGTGCAGAAGGGGACAGCAACTACGAGCAGTACTTC
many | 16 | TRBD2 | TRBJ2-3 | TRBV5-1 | CASSSGTSGSTDTQYF | TGCGCCAGCAGCTCCGGGACTAGCGGGAGCACAGATACGCAGTATTTT
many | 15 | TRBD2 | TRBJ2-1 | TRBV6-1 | CASGLAGSGYNEQFF | TGTGCCAGCGGACTAGCGGGGTCGGGTTACAATGAGCAGTTCTTC
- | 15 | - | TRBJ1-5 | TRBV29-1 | CIPPREAYSNQPQHF | TGCATCCCCCCCCGGGAAGCATATAGCAATCAGCCCCAGCATTTT
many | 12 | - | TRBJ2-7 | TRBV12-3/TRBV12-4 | CASRRGSYEQYF | TGTGCCAGCAGAAGGGGATCCTACGAGCAGTACTTC
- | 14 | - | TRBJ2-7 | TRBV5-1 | CASSLEGHDYEQYF | TGCGCCAGCAGCTTGGAGGGACACGACTACGAGCAGTACTTC
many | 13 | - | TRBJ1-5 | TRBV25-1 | CASSELDRQPQHF | TGTGCCAGCAGTGAATTGGATCGTCAGCCCCAGCATTTT
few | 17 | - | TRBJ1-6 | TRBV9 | CASSVDSGWSYNSPLHF | TGTGCCAGCAGCGTAGATTCAGGATGGTCCTATAATTCACCCCTCCACTTT
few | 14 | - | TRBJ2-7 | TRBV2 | CASSEVDDSYEQYF | TGTGCCAGCAGTGAAGTAGACGACTCCTACGAGCAGTACTTC
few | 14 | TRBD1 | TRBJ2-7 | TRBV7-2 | CASSSGQGPLEQYF | TGTGCCAGCAGCTCGGGACAGGGTCCTTTGGAGCAGTACTTC
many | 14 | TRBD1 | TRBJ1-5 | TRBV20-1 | CSARTQGAGQPQHF | TGCAGTGCTAGAACGCAGGGGGCGGGTCAGCCCCAGCATTTT
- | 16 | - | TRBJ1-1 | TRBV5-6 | CASSSIPGRMNTEAFF | TGTGCCAGCAGCTCCATCCCGGGACGGATGAACACTGAAGCTTTCTTT
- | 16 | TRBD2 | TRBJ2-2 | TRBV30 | CAWSSLAGPNTGELFF | TGTGCCTGGAGTAGTCTAGCGGGACCAAACACCGGGGAGCTGTTTTTT
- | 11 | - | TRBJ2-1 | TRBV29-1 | CSVVRSNEQFF | TGCAGCGTTGTTCGGAGCAATGAGCAGTTCTTC
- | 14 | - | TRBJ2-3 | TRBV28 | CASSLTEAGDTQYF | TGTGCCAGCAGTTTGACAGAAGCGGGAGATACGCAGTATTTT
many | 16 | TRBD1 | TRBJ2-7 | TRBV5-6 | CASSVHRGQGGYEQYF | TGTGCCAGCAGCGTACACCGAGGACAGGGCGGGTACGAGCAGTACTTC
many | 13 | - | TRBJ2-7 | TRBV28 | CASSTGFSYEQYF | TGTGCCAGCAGCACAGGGTTTTCCTACGAGCAGTACTTC
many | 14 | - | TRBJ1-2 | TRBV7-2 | CASSFGSSNYGYTF | TGTGCCAGCAGCTTCGGAAGTTCTAACTATGGCTACACCTTC
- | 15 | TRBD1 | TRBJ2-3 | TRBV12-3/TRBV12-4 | CASRATGGPGNTQYF | TGTGCCAGCAGAGCGACAGGGGGTCCCGGGAATACGCAGTATTTT
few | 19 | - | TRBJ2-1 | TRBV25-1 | CASSESTPAVGVSYNEQFF | TGTGCCAGCAGTGAATCTACACCCGCGGTCGGGGTGTCCTACAATGAGCAGTTCTTC
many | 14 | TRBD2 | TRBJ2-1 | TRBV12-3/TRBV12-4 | CASTRTSPYNEQFF | TGTGCCAGCACCCGGACTAGCCCCTACAATGAGCAGTTCTTC
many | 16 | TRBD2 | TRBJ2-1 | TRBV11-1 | CASSGVGTGGTYEQFF | TGTGCCAGCAGCGGAGTCGGGACGGGAGGCACGTATGAGCAGTTCTTC
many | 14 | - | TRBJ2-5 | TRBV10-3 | CAISELATQETQYF | TGTGCCATCAGTGAGCTGGCGACTCAAGAGACCCAGTACTTC
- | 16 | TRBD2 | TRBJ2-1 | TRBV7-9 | CASSLTGTSGGNEQFF | TGTGCCAGCAGCCTTACCGGGACTAGCGGGGGCAATGAGCAGTTCTTC
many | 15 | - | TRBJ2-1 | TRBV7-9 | CASSLAGVGGREQFF | TGTGCCAGCAGCTTAGCGGGCGTCGGGGGGCGAGAGCAGTTCTTC
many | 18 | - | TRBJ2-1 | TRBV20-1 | CSARDPRLPSSSYNEQFF | TGCAGTGCTAGAGACCCCAGACTACCTTCCAGCTCCTACAATGAGCAGTTCTTC
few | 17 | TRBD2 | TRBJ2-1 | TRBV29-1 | CSVEENSGAGGRNEQFF | TGCAGCGTTGAAGAGAACTCCGGAGCGGGGGGGCGTAATGAGCAGTTCTTC
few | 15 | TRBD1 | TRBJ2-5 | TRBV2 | CASSGRTGGRQTQYF | TGTGCCAGCAGTGGCCGGACAGGGGGCCGCCAGACCCAGTACTTC
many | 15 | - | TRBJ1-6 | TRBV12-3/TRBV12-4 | CASSLRAANNSPLHF | TGTGCCAGCAGTTTACGGGCAGCCAATAATTCACCCCTCCACTTT
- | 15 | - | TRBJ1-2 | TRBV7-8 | CASSSDPTGYYGYTF | TGTGCCAGCAGCTCGGACCCTACAGGATACTATGGCTACACCTTC
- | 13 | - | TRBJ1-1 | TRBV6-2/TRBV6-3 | CASSTLRGFEAFF | TGTGCCAGCAGTACCCTTAGGGGTTTTGAAGCTTTCTTT
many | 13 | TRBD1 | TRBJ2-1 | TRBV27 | CAIRTGYYNEQFF | TGTGCCATCCGGACAGGATACTACAATGAGCAGTTCTTC